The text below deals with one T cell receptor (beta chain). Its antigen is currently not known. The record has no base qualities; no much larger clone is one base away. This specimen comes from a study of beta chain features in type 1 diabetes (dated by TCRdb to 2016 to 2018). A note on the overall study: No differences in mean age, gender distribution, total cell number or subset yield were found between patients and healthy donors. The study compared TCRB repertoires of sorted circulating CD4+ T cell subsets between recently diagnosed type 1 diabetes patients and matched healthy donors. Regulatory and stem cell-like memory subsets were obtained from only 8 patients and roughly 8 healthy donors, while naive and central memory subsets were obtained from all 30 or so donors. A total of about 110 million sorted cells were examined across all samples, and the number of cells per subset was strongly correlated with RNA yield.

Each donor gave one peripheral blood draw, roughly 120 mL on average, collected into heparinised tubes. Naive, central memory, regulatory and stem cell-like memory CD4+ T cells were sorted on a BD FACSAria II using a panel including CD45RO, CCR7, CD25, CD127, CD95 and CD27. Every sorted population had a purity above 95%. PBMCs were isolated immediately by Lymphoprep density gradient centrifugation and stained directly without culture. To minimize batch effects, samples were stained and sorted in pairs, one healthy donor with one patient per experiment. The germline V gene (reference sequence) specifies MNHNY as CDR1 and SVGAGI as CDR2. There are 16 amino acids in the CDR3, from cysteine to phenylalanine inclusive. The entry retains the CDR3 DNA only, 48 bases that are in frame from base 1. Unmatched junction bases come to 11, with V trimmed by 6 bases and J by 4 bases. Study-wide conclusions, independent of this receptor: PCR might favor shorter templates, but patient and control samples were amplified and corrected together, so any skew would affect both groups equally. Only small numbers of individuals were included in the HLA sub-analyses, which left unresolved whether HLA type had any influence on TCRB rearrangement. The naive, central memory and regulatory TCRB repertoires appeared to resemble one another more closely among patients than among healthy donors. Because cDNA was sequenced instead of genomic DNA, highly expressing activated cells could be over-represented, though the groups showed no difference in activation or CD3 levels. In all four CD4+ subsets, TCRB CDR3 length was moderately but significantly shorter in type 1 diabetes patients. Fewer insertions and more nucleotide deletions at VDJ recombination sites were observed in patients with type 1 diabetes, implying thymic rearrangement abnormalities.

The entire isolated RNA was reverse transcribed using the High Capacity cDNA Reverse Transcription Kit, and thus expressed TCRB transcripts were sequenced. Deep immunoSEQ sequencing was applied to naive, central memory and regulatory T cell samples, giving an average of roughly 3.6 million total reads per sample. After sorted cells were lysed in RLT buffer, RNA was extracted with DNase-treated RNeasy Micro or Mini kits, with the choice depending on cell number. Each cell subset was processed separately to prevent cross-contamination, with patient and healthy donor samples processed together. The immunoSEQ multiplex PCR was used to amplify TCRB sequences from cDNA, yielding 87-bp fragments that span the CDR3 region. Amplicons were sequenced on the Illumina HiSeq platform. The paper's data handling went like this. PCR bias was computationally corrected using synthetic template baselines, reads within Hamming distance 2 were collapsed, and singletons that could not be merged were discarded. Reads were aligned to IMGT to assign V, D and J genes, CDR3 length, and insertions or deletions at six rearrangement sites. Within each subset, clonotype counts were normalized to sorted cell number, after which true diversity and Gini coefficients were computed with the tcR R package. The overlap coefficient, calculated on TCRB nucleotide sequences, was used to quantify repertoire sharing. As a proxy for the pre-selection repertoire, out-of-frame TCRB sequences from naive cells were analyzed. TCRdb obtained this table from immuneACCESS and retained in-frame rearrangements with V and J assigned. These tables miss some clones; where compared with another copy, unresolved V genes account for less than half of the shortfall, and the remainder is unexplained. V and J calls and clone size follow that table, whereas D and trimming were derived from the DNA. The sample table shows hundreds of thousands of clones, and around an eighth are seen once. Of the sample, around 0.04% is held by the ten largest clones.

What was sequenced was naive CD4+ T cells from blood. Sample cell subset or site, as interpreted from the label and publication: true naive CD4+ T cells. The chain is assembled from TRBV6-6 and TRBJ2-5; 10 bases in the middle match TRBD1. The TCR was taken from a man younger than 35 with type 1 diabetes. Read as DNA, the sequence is TGTGCCAGCAGCAATAGGGGGACAGGGGACCGAGAGACCCAGTACTTC. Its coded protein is CASSNRGTGDRETQYF.